This T cell receptor (beta chain) is from a study of blood T cell repertoires in COVID-19. The overall study: COVID-19 samples from acute and convalescent phases originated in the United States, Italy and Spain.

Libraries were prepared by immunoSEQ multiplex PCR; TCRdb keeps only in-frame clonotypes and omits some of them. The sample includes over 100,000 clones, about four fifths of them seen just once. Trimming took off 0 bases at V and 4 bases at J, with 10 bases between the two ends. This CDR3 spans 14 amino acids. Germline V gene lookup returns CDR1 SGDLS and CDR2 YYNGEE. What was sequenced was peripheral blood. The receptor was derived from a woman aged 80 or over with active or convalescent COVID-19. The chain recombines TRBV9 with TRBJ1-2; D not resolved. CDR3 sequence: CASSVGPRSYGYTF. CDR3 bases: TGTGCCAGCAGCGTAGGCCCGAGAAGCTATGGCTACACCTTC.